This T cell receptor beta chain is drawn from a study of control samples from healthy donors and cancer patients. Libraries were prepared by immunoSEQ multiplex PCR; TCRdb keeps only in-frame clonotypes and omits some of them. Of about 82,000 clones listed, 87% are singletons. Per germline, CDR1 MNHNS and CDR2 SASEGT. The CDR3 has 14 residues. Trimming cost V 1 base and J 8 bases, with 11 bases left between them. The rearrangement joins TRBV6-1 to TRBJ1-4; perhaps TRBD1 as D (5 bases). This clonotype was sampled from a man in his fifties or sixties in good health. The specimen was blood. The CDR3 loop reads CASSEGGHSEKLFF. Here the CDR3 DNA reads TGTGCCAGCAGTGAAGGAGGACATTCGGAAAAACTGTTTTTT.